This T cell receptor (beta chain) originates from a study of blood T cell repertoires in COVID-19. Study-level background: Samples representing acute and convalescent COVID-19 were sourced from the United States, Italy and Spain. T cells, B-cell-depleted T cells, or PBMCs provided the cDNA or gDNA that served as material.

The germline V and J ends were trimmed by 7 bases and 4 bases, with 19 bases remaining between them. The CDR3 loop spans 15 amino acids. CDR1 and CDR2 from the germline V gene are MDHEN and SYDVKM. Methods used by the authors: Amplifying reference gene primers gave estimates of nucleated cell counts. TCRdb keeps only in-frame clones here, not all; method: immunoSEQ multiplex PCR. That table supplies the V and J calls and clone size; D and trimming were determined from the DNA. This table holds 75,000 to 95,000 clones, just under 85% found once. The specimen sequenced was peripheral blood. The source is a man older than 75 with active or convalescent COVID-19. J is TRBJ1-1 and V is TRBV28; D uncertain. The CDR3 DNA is TGTGCCAGCAAAATCCCTGCGGGGTTTGGCACTGAAGCTTTCTTT. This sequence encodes CASKIPAGFGTEAFF. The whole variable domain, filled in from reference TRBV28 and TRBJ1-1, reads DVKVTQSSRYLVKRTGEKVFLECVQDMDHENMFWYRQDPGLGLRLIYFSYDVKMKEKGDIPEGYSVSREKKERFSLILESASTNQTSMYLCASKIPAGFGTEAFFGQGTRLTVV.